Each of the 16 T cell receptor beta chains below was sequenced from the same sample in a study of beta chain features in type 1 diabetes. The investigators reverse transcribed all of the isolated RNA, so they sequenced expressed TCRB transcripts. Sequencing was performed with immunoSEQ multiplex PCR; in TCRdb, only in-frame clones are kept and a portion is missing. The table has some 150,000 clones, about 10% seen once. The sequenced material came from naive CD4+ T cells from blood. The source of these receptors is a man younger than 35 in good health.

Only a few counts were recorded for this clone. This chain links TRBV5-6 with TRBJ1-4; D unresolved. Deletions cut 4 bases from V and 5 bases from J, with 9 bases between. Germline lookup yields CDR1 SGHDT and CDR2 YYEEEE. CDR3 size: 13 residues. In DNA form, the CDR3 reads TGTGCCAGCAGCAGACAAACGAATGAAAAACTGTTTTTT. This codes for CASSRQTNEKLFF. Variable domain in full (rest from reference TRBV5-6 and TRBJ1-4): DAGVTQSPTHLIKTRGQQVTLRCSPKSGHDTVSWYQQALGQGPQFIFQYYEEEERQRGNFPDRFSGHQFPNYSSELNVNALLLGDSALYLCASSRQTNEKLFFGSGTQLSVL.

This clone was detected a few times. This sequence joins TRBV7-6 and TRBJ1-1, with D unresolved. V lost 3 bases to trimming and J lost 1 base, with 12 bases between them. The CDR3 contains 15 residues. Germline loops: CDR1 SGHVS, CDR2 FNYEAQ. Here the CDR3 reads CASSFSVTKNTEAFF. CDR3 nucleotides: TGTGCCAGCAGCTTTTCCGTGACAAAGAACACTGAAGCTTTCTTT.

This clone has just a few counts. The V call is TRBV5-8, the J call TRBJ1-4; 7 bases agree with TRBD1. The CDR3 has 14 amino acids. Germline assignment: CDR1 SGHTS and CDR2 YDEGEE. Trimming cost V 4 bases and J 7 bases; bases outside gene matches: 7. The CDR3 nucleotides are TGTGCCAGCAGCCACCGCGGGACAGTTGAAAAACTGTTTTTT. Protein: CASSHRGTVEKLFF.

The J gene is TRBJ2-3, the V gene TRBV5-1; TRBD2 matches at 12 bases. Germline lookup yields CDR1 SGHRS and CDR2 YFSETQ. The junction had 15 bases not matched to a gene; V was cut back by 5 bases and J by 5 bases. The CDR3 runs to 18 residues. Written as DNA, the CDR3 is TGCGCCAGCAGTATAGGGTTGACTAGCGGGGGCCAAAGAGATACGCAGTATTTT. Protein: CASSIGLTSGGQRDTQYF.

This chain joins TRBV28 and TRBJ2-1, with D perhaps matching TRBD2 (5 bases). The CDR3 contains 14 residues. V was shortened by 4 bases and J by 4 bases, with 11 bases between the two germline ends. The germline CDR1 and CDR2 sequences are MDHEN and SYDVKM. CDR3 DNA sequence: TGTGCCAGCAGTTCCCGGAGGAGTTACAATGAGCAGTTCTTC. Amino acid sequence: CASSSRRSYNEQFF.

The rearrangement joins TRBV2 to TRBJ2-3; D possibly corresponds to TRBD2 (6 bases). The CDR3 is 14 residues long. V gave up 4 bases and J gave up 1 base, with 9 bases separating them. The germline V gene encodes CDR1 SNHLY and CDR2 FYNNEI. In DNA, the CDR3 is TGTGCCAGCAGTGGAACGGGGGGCACAGATACGCAGTATTTT. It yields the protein CASSGTGGTDTQYF.

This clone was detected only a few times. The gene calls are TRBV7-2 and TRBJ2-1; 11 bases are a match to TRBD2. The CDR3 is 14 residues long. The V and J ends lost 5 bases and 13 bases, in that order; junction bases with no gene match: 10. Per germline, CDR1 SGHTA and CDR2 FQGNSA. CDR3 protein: CASSRLAGSKSQFF. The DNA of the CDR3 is TGTGCCAGCAGCCGACTAGCGGGGAGCAAAAGCCAGTTCTTC.

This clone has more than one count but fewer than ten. The CDR3 here is CASSPRRGDTGELFF. Written as DNA, the CDR3 is TGTGCCAGCAGCCCCCGCAGGGGAGACACCGGGGAGCTGTTTTTT. The rearrangement links TRBV14 to TRBJ2-2; a weak D match, TRBD1 (6 bases). CDR1 is SGHDN and CDR2 is FVKESK in the germline V gene. Trimming took 4 bases from V and 3 from J, leaving 12 bases between them. The CDR3 length is 15 residues.

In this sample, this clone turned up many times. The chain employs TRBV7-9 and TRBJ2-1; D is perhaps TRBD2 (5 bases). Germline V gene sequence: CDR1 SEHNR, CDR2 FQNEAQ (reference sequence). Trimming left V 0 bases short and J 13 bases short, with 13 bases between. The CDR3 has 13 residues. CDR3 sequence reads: CASSLARRTYQFF. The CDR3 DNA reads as TGTGCCAGCAGCTTAGCGAGGAGGACTTATCAGTTCTTC.

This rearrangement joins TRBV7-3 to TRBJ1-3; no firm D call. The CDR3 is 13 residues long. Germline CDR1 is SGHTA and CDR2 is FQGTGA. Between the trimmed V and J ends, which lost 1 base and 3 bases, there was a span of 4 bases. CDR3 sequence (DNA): TGTGCCAGCAGCTTAAACGGTGGAAACACCATATATTTT. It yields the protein CASSLNGGNTIYF.

The CDR3 reads CASSSGTGDHQPQHF. The CDR3 DNA reads as TGTGCCAGCAGCTCCGGGACAGGCGATCATCAGCCCCAGCATTTT. This sequence joins TRBV28 and TRBJ1-5; 8 bases are a match to TRBD1. The CDR3 loop spans 15 amino acids. CDR1 is MDHEN, CDR2 SYDVKM, per germline. Losses at the gene ends were 6 bases for V and 5 bases for J; bases not matched to a gene: 9.

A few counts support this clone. This CDR3 is CASSHRRDSNTGELFF. CDR3 nucleotide sequence: TGTGCCAGCAGTCACCGGCGGGACTCCAACACCGGGGAGCTGTTTTTT. The rearrangement uses TRBV7-9 and TRBJ2-2; a possible D gene is TRBD2 (6 bases). From germline, CDR1 is SEHNR and CDR2 FQNEAQ (reference sequence). The CDR3 loop spans 16 amino acids. V lost 6 bases and J 2 bases, leaving 16 bases between the germline ends.

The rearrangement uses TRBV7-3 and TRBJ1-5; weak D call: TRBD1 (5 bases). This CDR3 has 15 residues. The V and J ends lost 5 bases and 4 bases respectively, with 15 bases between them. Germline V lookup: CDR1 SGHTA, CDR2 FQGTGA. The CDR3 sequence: CASSPGGGENQPQHF. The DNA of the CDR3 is TGTGCCAGCAGCCCCGGGGGAGGAGAGAATCAGCCCCAGCATTTT.

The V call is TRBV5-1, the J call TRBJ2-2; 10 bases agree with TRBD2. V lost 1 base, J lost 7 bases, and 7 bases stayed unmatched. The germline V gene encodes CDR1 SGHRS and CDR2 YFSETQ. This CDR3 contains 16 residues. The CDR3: CASSLSSGGQSGELFF. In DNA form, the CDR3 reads TGCGCCAGCAGCTTGAGTAGCGGGGGGCAGAGCGGGGAGCTGTTTTTT.

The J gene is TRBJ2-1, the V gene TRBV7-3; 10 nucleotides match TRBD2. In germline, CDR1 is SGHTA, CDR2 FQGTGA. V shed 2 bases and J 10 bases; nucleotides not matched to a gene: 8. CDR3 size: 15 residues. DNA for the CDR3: TGTGCCAGCAGCTTACTAGCGGGGGAGGGTTACGAGCAGTTCTTC. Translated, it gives CASSLLAGEGYEQFF.

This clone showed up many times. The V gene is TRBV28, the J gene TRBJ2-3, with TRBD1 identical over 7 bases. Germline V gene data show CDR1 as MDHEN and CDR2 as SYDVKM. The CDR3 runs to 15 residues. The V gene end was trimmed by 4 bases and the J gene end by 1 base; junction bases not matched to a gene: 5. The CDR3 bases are TGTGCCAGCAGTTCCGCAGGGGGAGGCACAGATACGCAGTATTTT. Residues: CASSSAGGGTDTQYF.